One sample yielded the 11 T cell receptor beta chains listed below, sequenced in a study of CD8+ T cells in alopecia areata. The sequencing template was cDNA reverse transcribed from extracted RNA. The method was immunoSEQ multiplex PCR; TCRdb's version includes in-frame clones alone and lacks a portion of them. The sample has 95,000 to 100,000 clones; just under 60% are singletons. Treatment indicated: oral pan-JAK inhibitor, 5-10 mg twice daily. The source material was CD8+ T cells sorted from blood, sampled at week 56, from a patient treated with tofacitinib. The receptors derive from a human donor with alopecia areata.

In this sample, this clone turned up a few times. The rearrangement links TRBV29-1 to TRBJ1-4; D uncertain. The V gene lost 2 bases and the J gene lost 7 bases, with 14 bases spanning the gap. The CDR3 totals 14 residues. From germline, CDR1 is SQVTM and CDR2 ANQGSEA. CDR3: CSVESSGSAEKLFF. In DNA form, the CDR3 reads TGCAGCGTTGAAAGTTCAGGATCAGCTGAAAAACTGTTTTTT.

The rearrangement uses TRBV29-1 and TRBJ2-1, with D possibly TRBD2 on 5 matching bases. In germline, CDR1 is SQVTM, CDR2 ANQGSEA. Trimming shortened V by 4 bases and J by 6 bases, and 13 bases separated the two germline ends. This CDR3 has 13 amino acids. CDR3 region: CSVVSGVLNEQFF. DNA for the CDR3: TGCAGCGTTGTGTCCGGGGTTCTCAATGAGCAGTTCTTC.

The rearrangement links TRBV5-1 to TRBJ2-3; possibly TRBD2 for D (6 bases). Trimming cost V 4 bases and J 2 bases, with 20 bases left between them. This CDR3 contains 17 residues. CDR1 and CDR2 (germline): SGHRS, YFSETQ. The CDR3 protein is CASSTLGLLLDTDTQYF. CDR3 sequence (DNA): TGCGCCAGCAGCACCCTGGGACTGTTATTGGACACAGATACGCAGTATTTT.

The chain employs TRBV5-6 and TRBJ2-7; the D is unclear. Germline CDR1 and CDR2: SGHDT and YYEEEE. With 2 bases removed from V and 2 bases from J, the gap between germline ends came to 5 bases. The CDR3 spans 12 residues. For the CDR3, the DNA is TGTGCCAGCAGCTTCGGCCCCTACGAGCAGTACTTC. It is translated as CASSFGPYEQYF.

V gene TRBV27 combines with J gene TRBJ1-2; 7 nucleotides align to TRBD1. J gave up 2 bases and V 6 bases, and 12 bases lay outside the gene matches. Germline loops: CDR1 MNHEY, CDR2 SMNVEV (reference sequence). The CDR3 covers 16 residues. CDR3 residues: CASSVLQGGWNYGYTF. The CDR3 nucleotides are TGTGCCAGCAGCGTTCTCCAGGGGGGATGGAACTATGGCTACACCTTC.

This clone was picked up a small number of times. The chain links TRBV13 to TRBJ2-7; D might be TRBD1 or TRBD2, each matching 6 bases. Germline V gene sequence: CDR1 PRHDT, CDR2 FYEKMQ (reference sequence). Trimming cost V 7 bases and J 2 bases, with 18 bases left between them. CDR3 length equals 15 residues. For the CDR3, the DNA is TGTGCCAGCACCTGGGGGCGGGGTGACCCCTACGAGCAGTACTTC. This codes for CASTWGRGDPYEQYF.

This chain connects TRBV7-8 to TRBJ2-3; D possibly corresponds to TRBD2 (5 bases). The CDR3 extends over 14 amino acids. V lost 3 bases to trimming and J lost 4 bases, with 11 bases between them. The germline V gene encodes CDR1 SGHVS and CDR2 FQNEAQ. CDR3 loop: CASSLLGRADTQYF. For the CDR3, the DNA is TGTGCCAGCAGCTTGCTAGGGCGGGCAGATACGCAGTATTTT.

There are a few counts of this clone. The rearrangement joins TRBV5-1 to TRBJ1-1; D remains unclear. Germline V lookup: CDR1 SGHRS, CDR2 YFSETQ. CDR3 size: 13 residues. The ends were cut back, 0 bases at V and 4 bases at J, with 7 bases in the middle. The CDR3 spells CASSLGIGTEAFF. As DNA, the CDR3 is TGCGCCAGCAGCTTGGGAATTGGCACTGAAGCTTTCTTT.

The rearrangement joins TRBV6-1 to TRBJ1-5; D is ambiguous. From germline, CDR1 is MNHNS and CDR2 SASEGT. The ends were cut back, 4 bases at V and 0 bases at J, with 10 bases in the middle. The CDR3 runs to 15 residues. CDR3 protein: CASSVAGYSNQPQHF. DNA for the CDR3: TGTGCCAGCAGTGTGGCCGGATATAGCAATCAGCCCCAGCATTTT.

This clone was counted only a few times. This chain uses TRBV4-1 with TRBJ1-1; TRBD1 aligns across 8 bases. CDR1 is MGHRA, CDR2 YSYEKL, per germline. The ends lost 5 bases at V and 4 bases at J; junction bases unmatched: 6. CDR3 length equals 14 residues. For the CDR3, the DNA is TGCGCCAGCAGCTATGCGGACAGGGTCACTGAAGCTTTCTTT. Its protein product is CASSYADRVTEAFF.

The sample holds one count of this clone. The rearrangement uses TRBV27 and TRBJ2-5; 11 bases are a match to TRBD2. The CDR3 runs 16 residues. Unmatched junction bases numbered 6, after V lost 3 bases and J lost 3 bases. CDR1 and CDR2 (germline): MNHEY, SMNVEV (reference sequence). The CDR3 loop reads CASSFYATSGEETQYF. CDR3 coding DNA: TGTGCCAGCAGTTTCTATGCGACTAGCGGGGAAGAGACCCAGTACTTC.